Included here is one T cell receptor (beta chain) sequence, with context. Its matching antigen is unknown. During the collection period, no donor immune events like infections were recorded. The CDR3 covers 15 residues. With V trimmed by 1 base and J by 3 bases, 3 bases remained unmatched. Germline-derived CDR1 and CDR2 are SGHTA and FQGNSA. The data belong to a study of identifying expanded T cells in peripheral blood. Assay used: immunoSEQ multiplex PCR; TCRdb lists only in-frame clones, some missing. The data show about 130,000 clones, 86% seen once. Study observations and caveats: Over around two and four weeks, about 15 and 19 clones changed, versus 1.2 between replicates. Clone count variance between roughly 2-week samples rose with total template count.

This sequence originates from a person between 18 and 75 years old in good health. Sequences were obtained from blood. The chain joins TRBV7-2 to TRBJ2-1; the match to TRBD2 covers 7 bases. CDR3 sequence reads: CASSLGREFYNEQFF. CDR3 DNA: TGTGCCAGCAGCTTAGGGCGGGAGTTCTACAATGAGCAGTTCTTC.